The T cell receptor beta chain under discussion was sequenced for a study of yellow fever vaccine responses in identical twins. Study-level points and caveats: Twins' T cell vaccine responses reportedly looked partly convergent, partly personalized.

TCRdb used MiXCR to reprocess the RT-PCR reads, holding one entry per CDR3 protein. The sample includes under 8,500 distinct CDR3 sequences, around 83% seen only once; the top ten take more than 0.95%. Notes on this clonotype: As yet, its antigen is unknown.

The sample consisted of T cells from blood (PBMCs), unsorted or a sorted subset (not recorded which), taken before or after yellow fever vaccination (not recorded which). The receptor comes from a woman between 18 and 29 years old who received the yellow fever vaccine.

As DNA, the CDR3 is TGTGCCAGCAGCCAAGATGTGGCTAGCGGGGGACAAGAGACCCAGTACTTC. It yields the protein CASSQDVASGGQETQYF. The chain employs TRBV4-2 and TRBJ2-5; 10 bases are shared with TRBD2. CDR1 is LGHNA and CDR2 is YNFKEQ in the germline V gene. The CDR3 is made up of 17 amino acids. V lost 0 bases and J lost 2; bases outside the gene matches: 6.